This is a list of T cell receptor beta chains from one sample in a study of T cells after yellow fever vaccination. A single record per CDR3 protein comes from TCRdb applying MiXCR to the 5' RACE reads. The table records about 550,000 distinct CDR3 sequences, under 25% of them present only once. Here the sequenced sample was PBMCs, taken 15 days after the yellow fever booster vaccination. The receptors stem from a man aged 25 to 40 who received the YFV17D yellow fever vaccine. Each CDR3 is given with its conserved first and last residue. D genes are given only for firm matches. Size is stated for part of the rows, as once, few or many counts, or as a class when the clone is expanded.

CDR3 DNA	CDR3 protein	D gene	V gene	J gene	clone size
TGTGCCAGCAGTTTATTCCGCACAGATACGCAGTATTTT	CASSLFRTDTQYF	NA	TRBV27	TRBJ2-3	NA
TGTGCCAGCAGCTTATGGGATAGCGGGAGGAATGAGCAGTTCTTC	CASSLWDSGRNEQFF	TRBD2	TRBV7-6	TRBJ2-1	NA
TGTGCCAGCAGCATTTTCACTAGCAAAAGGACCCAGTACTTC	CASSIFTSKRTQYF	NA	TRBV21-1	TRBJ2-5	few
TGTGCCAGCACATCGACAGCAGCCTACAATGAGCAGTTCTTC	CASTSTAAYNEQFF	NA	TRBV3-1	TRBJ2-1	NA
TGCAGCGTTGATATCCGGGACAGGCCCACCTACGAGCAGTACTTC	CSVDIRDRPTYEQYF	TRBD1	TRBV29-1	TRBJ2-7	NA
TGTGCCAGCAGCCCCACTCGTGGCGGGGGTCAATTCGAGCAGTACTTC	CASSPTRGGGQFEQYF	TRBD2	TRBV5-4	TRBJ2-7	few
TGTGCCAGCAGCTCCAGTATAGCGGGAGTGTACGAGCAGTACTTC	CASSSSIAGVYEQYF	TRBD2	TRBV7-2	TRBJ2-7	NA
TGTGCCAGCAGCTTGGCGGGACAGGGAGACTCTGGGGCCAACGTCCTGACTTTC	CASSLAGQGDSGANVLTF	TRBD1	TRBV5-5	TRBJ2-6	few
TGCAGTGCTAGCGGGAGGAGGAATGAGCAGTTCTTC	CSASGRRNEQFF	TRBD2	TRBV20-1	TRBJ2-1	NA
TGTGCCAGCAGTCCCACGGGACTAGCGGGAGGAGAGCAGTTCTTC	CASSPTGLAGGEQFF	TRBD2	TRBV6-2/TRBV6-3	TRBJ2-1	NA